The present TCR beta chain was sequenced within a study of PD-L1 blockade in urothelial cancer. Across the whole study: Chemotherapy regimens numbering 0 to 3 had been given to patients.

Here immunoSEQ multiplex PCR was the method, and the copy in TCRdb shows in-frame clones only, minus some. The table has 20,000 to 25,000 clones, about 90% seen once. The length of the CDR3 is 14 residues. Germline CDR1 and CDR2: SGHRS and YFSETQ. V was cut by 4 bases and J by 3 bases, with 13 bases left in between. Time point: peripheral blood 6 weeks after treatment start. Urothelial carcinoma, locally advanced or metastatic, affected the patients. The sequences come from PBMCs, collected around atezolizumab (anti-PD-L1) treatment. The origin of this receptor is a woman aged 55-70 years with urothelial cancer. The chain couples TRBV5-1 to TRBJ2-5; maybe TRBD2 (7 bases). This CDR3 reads CASSRGGSEETQYF. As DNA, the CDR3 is TGCGCCAGCAGCAGGGGGGGCAGTGAAGAGACCCAGTACTTC.